The next 27 T cell receptor beta chains were all read from a single sample in a study of human T cells and chemical hapten exposure. Unfractionated whole blood served as the source for total RNA extraction. MiXCR, run by TCRdb on the 5' RACE reads, gives a single entry per CDR3 protein. The sample includes 110,000 or so distinct CDR3 sequences, around 20% of them seen just once. The origin of the receptors is a human donor in good health.

The chain combines TRBV7-9 with TRBJ1-1; TRBD1 matches at 9 bases. CDR3 length: 15 residues. From germline, CDR1 is SEHNR and CDR2 FQNEAQ (reference sequence). J gave up 3 bases and V 4 bases, and 6 bases lay outside the gene matches. CDR3 protein: CASSSRDRVDTEAFF. The CDR3 DNA is TGTGCCAGCAGCTCCCGGGACAGGGTGGACACTGAAGCTTTCTTT. The full variable domain, with the rest looked up from reference TRBV7-9 and TRBJ1-1, is DTGVSQNPRHKITKRGQNVTFRCDPISEHNRLYWYRQTLGQGPEFLTYFQNEAQLEKSRLLSDRFSAERPKGSFSTLEIQRTEQGDSAMYLCASSSRDRVDTEAFFGQGTRLTVV.

This clonotype was detected only a few times. The chain has TRBV28 and TRBJ2-3; 11 bases align to TRBD2. The V and J ends lost 10 bases and 3 bases, in that order; junction bases with no gene match: 9. The CDR3 length is 15 residues. Germline CDR1 MDHEN, CDR2 SYDVKM. CDR3 in amino acids: CATSPGTSGTDTQYF. The CDR3, as DNA: TGTGCCACCTCACCGGGGACTAGCGGAACAGATACGCAGTATTTT.

This clonotype has more than one count but fewer than ten. The genes are TRBV14 and TRBJ1-2; the match to TRBD1 covers 7 bases. Germline lookup yields CDR1 SGHDN and CDR2 FVKESK. J lost 1 base, V lost 5 bases, and 13 bases had no gene match. The CDR3 has 17 residues. This chain's CDR3 is CASSRADRQLVNYGYTF. The CDR3, as DNA: TGTGCCAGCAGCAGAGCGGACAGGCAACTCGTTAACTATGGCTACACCTTC. Variable domain in full (rest from reference TRBV14 and TRBJ1-2): EAGVTQFPSHSVIEKGQTVTLRCDPISGHDNLYWYRRVMGKEIKFLLHFVKESKQDESGMPNNRFLAERTGGTYSTLKVQPAELEDSGVYFCASSRADRQLVNYGYTFGSGTRLTVV.

The chain has TRBV27 and TRBJ1-2, with no clear D. There are 12 residues in the CDR3. From germline, CDR1 is MNHEY and CDR2 SMNVEV (reference sequence). Trimming took off 4 bases at V and 7 bases at J, with 10 bases between the two ends. CDR3 region: CASSWLGFGYTF. The CDR3 region has the DNA TGTGCCAGCAGTTGGTTGGGGTTTGGCTACACCTTC.

This clonotype was seen more than once but under ten times. The V gene is TRBV19, the J gene TRBJ2-1; the D is unclear. The CDR3 is 12 residues long. From germline, CDR1 is LNHDA and CDR2 SQIVND (reference sequence). Trimming pared 5 bases from V and 14 bases from J, leaving 16 bases between. The CDR3 loop is CASSDARWEKFF. CDR3 nucleotides: TGTGCCAGTAGTGACGCCCGGTGGGAAAAGTTCTTC.

This clonotype was picked up a small number of times. This sequence joins TRBV2 and TRBJ2-6, with 7 bases matching TRBD1. Germline V gives CDR1 SNHLY, CDR2 FYNNEI. The CDR3 is made up of 18 amino acids. V dropped 4 bases and J dropped 0; count of bases not matched to a gene: 9. CDR3 loop: CASSGPTGSFSGANVLTF. As DNA, the CDR3 is TGTGCCAGCAGTGGACCGACAGGGTCCTTCTCTGGGGCCAACGTCCTGACTTTC.

A few counts support this clonotype. The V call is TRBV6-1, the J call TRBJ2-3; D is ambiguous. The germline CDR1 and CDR2 sequences are MNHNS and SASEGT. The CDR3 covers 14 residues. Trimming cost V 4 bases and J 1 base, with 9 bases left between them. The CDR3 protein is CASSGGFRTDTQYF. For the CDR3, the DNA is TGTGCCAGCAGTGGCGGATTTCGCACAGATACGCAGTATTTT.

The chain uses TRBV5-1 and TRBJ2-7; 12 positions match TRBD2. After removal of 7 bases from V and 5 bases from J, the junction contained 4 bases not matched to a gene. The CDR3 consists of 13 residues. Germline CDR1 SGHRS, CDR2 YFSETQ. The CDR3 DNA reads as TGCGCCAGCGGGGGACTAGCGGGCCACGAGCAGTACTTC. It codes for CASGGLAGHEQYF. The full variable domain, completed using reference TRBV5-1 and TRBJ2-7, is KAGVTQTPRYLIKTRGQQVTLSCSPISGHRSVSWYQQTPGQGLQFLFEYFSETQRNKGNFPGRFSGRQFSNSRSEMNVSTLELGDSALYLCASGGLAGHEQYFGPGTRLTVT.

This clonotype was seen a single time. The gene calls are TRBV11-2 and TRBJ1-1, with D uncertain. The CDR3 spans 14 residues. V lost 1 base, J lost 7 bases, and 13 bases lay in between. Germline CDR1 reads SGHAT; CDR2 reads FQNNGV. CDR3 nucleotides: TGTGCCAGCAGCTTAGGGGTCGGACGGGATGAAGCTTTCTTT. Its translation: CASSLGVGRDEAFF.

This clonotype was seen a handful of times. The V call is TRBV20-1, the J call TRBJ1-4; 9 bases are shared with TRBD1. The germline CDR1 and CDR2 sequences are DFQATT and SNEGSKA (reference sequence). The V gene end was trimmed by 6 bases and the J gene end by 5 bases; junction bases not matched to a gene: 7. This CDR3 is built from 14 residues. The CDR3 DNA sequence: TGCAGTGCCACAGAGGACAGGGGCAATGAAAAACTGTTTTTT. Translation: CSATEDRGNEKLFF.

The chain combines TRBV20-1 with TRBJ2-7, with 7 bases aligning to TRBD2. There are 17 residues in the CDR3. J gave up 4 bases and V 5 bases, and 20 bases lay outside the gene matches. Germline CDR1 reads DFQATT; CDR2 reads SNEGSKA (reference sequence). CDR3 loop: CSAPPTGAGLRNYEQYF. The CDR3 DNA follows: TGCAGTGCTCCACCGACCGGCGCGGGACTAAGAAATTACGAGCAGTACTTC.

This clonotype was seen more than once but under ten times. This chain uses TRBV12-3 or TRBV12-4 with TRBJ2-3; D uncertain. The CDR3 spans 13 residues. V was cut by 1 base and J by 4 bases, with 6 bases left in between. The CDR3 is CASSLVHADTQYF. CDR3 DNA sequence: TGTGCCAGCAGTTTAGTCCACGCAGATACGCAGTATTTT.

V usage is TRBV12-3 or TRBV12-4 and J usage is TRBJ2-1; D unclear. Trimming removed 6 bases at V and 1 base at J, with 13 bases between. The CDR3 covers 15 residues. The CDR3 is CASSPDSHSYNEQFF. CDR3 nucleotides: TGTGCCAGCAGCCCGGATTCCCATTCCTACAATGAGCAGTTCTTC.

This clonotype has only a few counts. The genes are TRBV5-1 and TRBJ2-1; D call uncertain. The CDR3 spans 14 residues. V lost 4 bases, J lost 4 bases, and 12 bases lay in between. Germline V CDR1 and CDR2: SGHRS, YFSETQ. The CDR3 loop reads CASSQLSTYNEQFF. CDR3 nucleotide sequence: TGCGCCAGCAGCCAATTATCTACGTACAATGAGCAGTTCTTC.

There are many counts of this clonotype. The chain employs TRBV20-1 and TRBJ2-4; TRBD2 aligns across 10 bases. The CDR3 extends over 17 amino acids. Looked up from germline, CDR1 is DFQATT and CDR2 is SNEGSKA (reference sequence). V shed 0 bases, J shed 3 bases, and the junction held 8 bases outside the gene matches. The CDR3 nucleotides are TGCAGTGCTAGAGATACTAGCGGGGTCGTAGGCAAAAACATTCAGTACTTC. Translation gives CSARDTSGVVGKNIQYF.

This clonotype was picked up a small number of times. The rearrangement joins TRBV5-1 to TRBJ2-7; 7 nucleotides agree with TRBD2. Trimming at V came to 0 bases and at J to 6 bases, leaving 9 bases not matched to a gene. The CDR3 contains 15 residues. CDR1 is SGHRS and CDR2 is YFSETQ in the germline V gene. This CDR3 is CASSLAPSGLSEQYF. As DNA, the CDR3 is TGCGCCAGCAGCTTGGCCCCTAGCGGACTCTCCGAGCAGTACTTC.

This clonotype occurred a few times. The chain links TRBV27 to TRBJ2-3; TRBD2 matches 7 bases. From germline, CDR1 is MNHEY and CDR2 SMNVEV (reference sequence). The CDR3 spans 16 residues. The V gene end was trimmed by 7 bases and the J gene end by 10 bases; junction bases not matched to a gene: 20. Here the CDR3 DNA reads TGTGCCAGCACTTCCCTAGCGGAGGACTTCCGGAAGGCGCAGTATTTT. Translating gives CASTSLAEDFRKAQYF.

The gene calls are TRBV15 and TRBJ1-5; no firm D call. Germline lookup yields CDR1 LNHNV and CDR2 YYDKDF (reference sequence). V gave up 0 bases and J gave up 1 base, with 7 bases separating them. The CDR3 consists of 15 residues. CDR3 residues: CATSRERVSNQPQHF. CDR3 DNA sequence: TGTGCCACCAGCAGAGAAAGGGTAAGCAATCAGCCCCAGCATTTT.

The chain carries TRBV2 and TRBJ1-3; tentative D call: TRBD1 (6 bases). The CDR3 contains 17 residues. V lost 5 bases and J lost 0, with 17 bases in between. Germline CDR1 and CDR2: SNHLY and FYNNEI. The CDR3: CASSSPQGAYSGNTIYF. The DNA for the CDR3 is TGTGCCAGCAGTTCTCCACAGGGAGCCTACTCTGGAAACACCATATATTTT.

This chain links TRBV28 with TRBJ2-1, with TRBD2 matching over 9 bases. The CDR3 is 16 amino acids. The V and J ends lost 2 bases and 1 base, in that order; junction bases with no gene match: 3. Germline CDR1 is MDHEN and CDR2 is SYDVKM. CDR3 sequence (DNA): TGTGCCAGCAGTTTAGGAAGCGGGAGGTCCTACAATGAGCAGTTCTTC. It is translated as CASSLGSGRSYNEQFF.

The chain combines TRBV10-3 with TRBJ2-3, with 7 bases that match TRBD1. Germline CDR1 and CDR2: ENHRY and SYGVKD. V was pared by 4 bases and J by 2 bases, with 9 bases of the junction left unmatched. This CDR3 region has 16 residues. The CDR3 sequence is CAISGGTVDDTDTQYF. In DNA, the CDR3 is TGTGCCATCAGTGGGGGGACAGTTGATGACACAGATACGCAGTATTTT.

In this sample, this clonotype turned up a few times. The J gene is TRBJ2-3, the V gene TRBV9, with 13 bases matching TRBD2. Germline V lookup: CDR1 SGDLS, CDR2 YYNGEE. This CDR3 is 19 amino acids long. V shed 0 bases and J 5 bases; nucleotides not matched to a gene: 12. In DNA form, the CDR3 reads TGTGCCAGCAGCGTAGGACTAGCGGGAGGAAAACATTGGGAAGATACGCAGTATTTT. This translates into CASSVGLAGGKHWEDTQYF.

The chain is built from TRBV12-3 or TRBV12-4 and TRBJ1-1, with 8 positions matching TRBD1. The CDR3 contains 14 residues. V was clipped by 6 bases and J by 6 bases; unmatched bases: 9. The CDR3 loop is CASRWDRTRAEAFF. The DNA of the CDR3 is TGTGCCAGCAGGTGGGACAGGACACGCGCTGAAGCTTTCTTT.

The gene calls are TRBV12-3 or TRBV12-4 and TRBJ2-3; TRBD2 is a possible D gene (5 bases). This CDR3 is 18 amino acids long. The V gene lost 8 bases and the J gene lost 1 base, with 25 bases spanning the gap. The CDR3 DNA follows: TGTGCCAGCGATAACTCGGCGAGAGGGCGAAAGGGCACAGATACGCAGTATTTT. Protein product: CASDNSARGRKGTDTQYF.

This clonotype was seen a few times. This chain connects TRBV28 to TRBJ2-7; D is undetermined. Germline assignment: CDR1 MDHEN and CDR2 SYDVKM. The CDR3 sequence is 14 residues long. The V gene lost 3 bases and the J gene lost 3 bases, with 12 bases spanning the gap. CDR3 region: CASSLVQPRYEQYF. The CDR3 DNA is TGTGCCAGCAGTTTGGTCCAACCTCGCTACGAGCAGTACTTC.

The chain is built from TRBV24-1 and TRBJ2-2, with a weak D call TRBD1 (5 bases). Trimming left V 7 bases short and J 1 base short, with 12 bases between. The CDR3 contains 15 residues. CDR1 and CDR2 (germline): KGHDR, SFDVKD. The CDR3 spells CATRGVQGNTGELFF. The CDR3 DNA is TGTGCCACCAGGGGTGTCCAGGGGAACACCGGGGAGCTGTTTTTT.

There are a few counts of this clonotype. The chain employs TRBV30 and TRBJ1-6; D gene unclear. Germline V gene sequence: CDR1 GTSNPN, CDR2 SVGIG (reference sequence). The V and J ends lost 0 bases and 8 bases respectively, with 14 bases between them. This CDR3 spans 15 amino acids. DNA for the CDR3: TGTGCCTGGAGTGTACGGAGACGGGGAGATTCACCCCTCCACTTT. This codes for CAWSVRRRGDSPLHF.